Here is one T cell receptor (beta chain) with its context. What it binds is unknown. Next came a second PCR, run for about 7 to 12 cycles, which used a sample-barcoded 5' primer along with a J-beta primer mix. From the 5' RACE reads, TCRdb called clonotypes with MiXCR, one entry per CDR3 protein. The data hold approximately 1.5 million distinct CDR3 sequences, with about 32% observed a single time. This CDR3 contains 15 residues. Germline assignment: CDR1 DFQATT and CDR2 SNEGSKA (reference sequence). Deletions cut 4 bases from V and 2 bases from J, with 16 bases between. Healthy Caucasian individuals from Russia aged roughly 6 to 90 served as donors. The source of the sample is a study of blood T cells in healthy people across ages. Study outcomes and limitations: A roughly linear fall in TCR beta diversity per million T cells was seen with increasing age. Observed TCR beta diversity showed a strong correlation with the percentage of naive T cells as measured by flow cytometry. Estimates drawn from one million T cells were deemed to understate diversity.

The sample taken for sequencing was blood. This receptor was obtained from a woman aged 25 to 39 in good health. This chain links TRBV20-1 with TRBJ2-3, with TRBD2 as a possible D gene (5 bases). In nucleotides, the CDR3 is TGCAGTGCTACCCCCAGAGCGGATAACACAGATACGCAGTATTTT. Translated: CSATPRADNTDTQYF.